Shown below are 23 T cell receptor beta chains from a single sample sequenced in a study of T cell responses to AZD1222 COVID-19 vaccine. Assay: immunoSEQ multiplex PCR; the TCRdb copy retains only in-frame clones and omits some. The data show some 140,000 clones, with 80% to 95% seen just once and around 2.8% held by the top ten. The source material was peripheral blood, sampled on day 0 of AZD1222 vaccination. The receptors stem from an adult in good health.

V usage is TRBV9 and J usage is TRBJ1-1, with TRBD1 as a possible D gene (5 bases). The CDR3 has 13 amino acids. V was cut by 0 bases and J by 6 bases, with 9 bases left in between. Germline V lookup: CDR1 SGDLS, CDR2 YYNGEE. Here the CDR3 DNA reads TGTGCCAGCAGCGTAGGGACAACTTCTGAAGCTTTCTTT. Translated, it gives CASSVGTTSEAFF.

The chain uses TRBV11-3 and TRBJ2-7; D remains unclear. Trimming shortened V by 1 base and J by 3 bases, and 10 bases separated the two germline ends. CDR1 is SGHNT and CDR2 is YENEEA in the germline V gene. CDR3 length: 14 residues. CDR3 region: CASSLVNSDYEQYF. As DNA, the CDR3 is TGTGCCAGCAGCTTAGTTAATTCTGACTACGAGCAGTACTTC.

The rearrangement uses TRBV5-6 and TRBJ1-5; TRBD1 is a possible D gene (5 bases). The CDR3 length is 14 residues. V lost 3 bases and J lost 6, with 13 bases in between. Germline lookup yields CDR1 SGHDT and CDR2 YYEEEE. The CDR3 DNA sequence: TGTGCCAGCAGCTCTCGCAGGGATATTCAGCCCCAGCATTTT. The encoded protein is CASSSRRDIQPQHF.

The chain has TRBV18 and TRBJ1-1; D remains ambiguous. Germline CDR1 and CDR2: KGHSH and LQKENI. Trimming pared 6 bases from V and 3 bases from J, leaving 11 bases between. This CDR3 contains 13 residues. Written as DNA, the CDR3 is TGTGCCAGCTCGCCCAACGGCGACACTGAAGCTTTCTTT. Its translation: CASSPNGDTEAFF.

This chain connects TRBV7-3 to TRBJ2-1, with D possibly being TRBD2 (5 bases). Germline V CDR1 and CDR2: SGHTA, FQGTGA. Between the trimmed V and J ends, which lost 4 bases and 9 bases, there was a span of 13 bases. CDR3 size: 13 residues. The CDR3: CASSSTPEGEQFF. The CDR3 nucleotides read TGTGCCAGCAGCTCGACGCCCGAGGGTGAGCAGTTCTTC.

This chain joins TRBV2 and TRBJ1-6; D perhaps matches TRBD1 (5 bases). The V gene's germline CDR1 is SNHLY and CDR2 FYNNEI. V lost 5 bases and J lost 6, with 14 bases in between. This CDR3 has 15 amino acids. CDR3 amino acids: CASSSQGMGNSPLHF. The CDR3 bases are TGTGCCAGCAGTTCCCAGGGAATGGGTAATTCACCCCTCCACTTT. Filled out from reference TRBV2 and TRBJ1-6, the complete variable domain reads EPEVTQTPSHQVTQMGQEVILRCVPISNHLYFYWYRQILGQKVEFLVSFYNNEISEKSEIFDDQFSVERPDGSNFTLKIRSTKLEDSAMYFCASSSQGMGNSPLHFGNGTRLTVT.

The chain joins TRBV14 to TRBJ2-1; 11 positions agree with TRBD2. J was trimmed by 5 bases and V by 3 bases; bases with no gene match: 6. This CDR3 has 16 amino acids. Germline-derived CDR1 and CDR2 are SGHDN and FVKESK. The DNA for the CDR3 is TGTGCCAGCAGCCAGCGGCTAGCGGGAGGCGACAATGAGCAGTTCTTC. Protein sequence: CASSQRLAGGDNEQFF.

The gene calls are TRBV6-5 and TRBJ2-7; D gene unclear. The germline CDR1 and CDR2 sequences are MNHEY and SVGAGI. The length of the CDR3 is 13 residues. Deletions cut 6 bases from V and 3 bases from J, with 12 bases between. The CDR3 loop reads CASSPEMYYEQYF. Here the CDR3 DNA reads TGTGCCAGCAGCCCCGAAATGTACTACGAGCAGTACTTC.

CDR3 residues: CASSRWRLGETYNEQFF. The CDR3, as DNA: TGTGCCAGCAGTCGGTGGCGTTTGGGGGAGACCTACAATGAGCAGTTCTTC. The chain has TRBV2 and TRBJ2-1; D tentatively fits TRBD1 or TRBD2 (5 bases each). CDR1 is SNHLY and CDR2 is FYNNEI in the germline V gene. The CDR3 is 17 residues long. V lost 5 bases and J lost 2, with 19 bases in between.

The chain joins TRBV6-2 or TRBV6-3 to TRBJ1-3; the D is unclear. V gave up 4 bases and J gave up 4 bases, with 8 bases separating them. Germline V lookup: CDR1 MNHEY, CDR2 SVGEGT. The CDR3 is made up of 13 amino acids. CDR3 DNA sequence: TGTGCCAGCAGTTCAAAACCCGGAAACACCATATATTTT. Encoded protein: CASSSKPGNTIYF.

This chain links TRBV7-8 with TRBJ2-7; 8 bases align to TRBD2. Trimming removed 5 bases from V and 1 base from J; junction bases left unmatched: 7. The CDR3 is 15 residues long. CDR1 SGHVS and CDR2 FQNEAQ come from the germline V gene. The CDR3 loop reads CASSAGLATSYEQYF. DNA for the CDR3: TGTGCCAGCAGCGCCGGACTAGCCACGTCCTACGAGCAGTACTTC.

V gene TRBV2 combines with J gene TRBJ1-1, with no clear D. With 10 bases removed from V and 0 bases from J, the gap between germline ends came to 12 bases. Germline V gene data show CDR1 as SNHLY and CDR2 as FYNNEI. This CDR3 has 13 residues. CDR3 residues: CATKFGMNTEAFF. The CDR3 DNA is TGTGCCACGAAGTTCGGGATGAACACTGAAGCTTTCTTT.

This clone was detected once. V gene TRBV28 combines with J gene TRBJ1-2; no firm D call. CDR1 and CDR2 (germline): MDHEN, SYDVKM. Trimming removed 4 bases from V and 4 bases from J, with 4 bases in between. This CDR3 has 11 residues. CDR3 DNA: TGTGCCAGCAGTTGGGGCTATGGCTACACCTTC. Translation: CASSWGYGYTF.

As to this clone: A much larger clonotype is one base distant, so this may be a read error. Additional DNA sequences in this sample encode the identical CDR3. The CDR3: CASSPEGYEQYF. The CDR3 DNA follows: TGTGCCAGCTCACCAGAGGGCTACGAGCAGTACTTC. V gene TRBV18 combines with J gene TRBJ2-7; D is perhaps TRBD2 (5 bases). This CDR3 has 12 residues. CDR1 and CDR2 (germline): KGHSH, LQKENI. V lost 2 bases and J 3 bases, leaving 5 bases between the germline ends. Full variable domain (outside the CDR3, taken from reference TRBV18 and TRBJ2-7): NAGVMQNPRHLVRRRGQEARLRCSPMKGHSHVYWYRQLPEEGLKFMVYLQKENIIDESGMPKERFSAEFPKEGPSILRIQQVVRGDSAAYFCASSPEGYEQYFGPGTRLTVT.

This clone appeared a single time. CDR3 amino acids: CASRAASGNTIYF. The CDR3 nucleotides read TGTGCCAGTAGAGCAGCGTCTGGAAACACCATATATTTT. This chain connects TRBV19 to TRBJ1-3; no reliable D call. The length of the CDR3 is 13 residues. Germline lookup yields CDR1 LNHDA and CDR2 SQIVND (reference sequence). Trimming removed 6 bases from V and 1 base from J, with 7 bases in between. Full variable domain (outside the CDR3, taken from reference TRBV19 and TRBJ1-3): DGGITQSPKYLFRKEGQNVTLSCEQNLNHDAMYWYRQDPGQGLRLIYYSQIVNDFQKGDIAEGYSVSREKKESFPLTVTSAQKNPTAFYLCASRAASGNTIYFGEGSWLTVV.

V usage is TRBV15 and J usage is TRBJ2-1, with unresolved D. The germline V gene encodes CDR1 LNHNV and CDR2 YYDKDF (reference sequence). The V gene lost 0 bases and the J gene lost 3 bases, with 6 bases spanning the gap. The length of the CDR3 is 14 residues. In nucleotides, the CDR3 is TGTGCCACCAGCAGAGAATCGAACTACAATGAGCAGTTCTTC. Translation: CATSRESNYNEQFF. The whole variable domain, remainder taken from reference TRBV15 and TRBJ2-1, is DAMVIQNPRYQVTQFGKPVTLSCSQTLNHNVMYWYQQKSSQAPKLLFHYYDKDFNNEADTPDNFQSRRPNTSFCFLDIRSPGLGDTAMYLCATSRESNYNEQFFGPGTRLTVL.

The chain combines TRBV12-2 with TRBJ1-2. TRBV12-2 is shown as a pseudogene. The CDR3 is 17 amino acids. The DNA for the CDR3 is TGTGCAAGTCACCACGGTCGGATTACCGGGACCCCCCATGGCTACACCTTC. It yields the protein CASHHGRITGTPHGYTF.

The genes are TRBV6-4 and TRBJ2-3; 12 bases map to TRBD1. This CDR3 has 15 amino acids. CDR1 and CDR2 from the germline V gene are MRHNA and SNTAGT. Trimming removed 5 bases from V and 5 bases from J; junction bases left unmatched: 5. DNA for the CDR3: TGTGCCAGCAGTCCCGGGACAGGGGGCGTAGATACGCAGTATTTT. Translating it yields CASSPGTGGVDTQYF.

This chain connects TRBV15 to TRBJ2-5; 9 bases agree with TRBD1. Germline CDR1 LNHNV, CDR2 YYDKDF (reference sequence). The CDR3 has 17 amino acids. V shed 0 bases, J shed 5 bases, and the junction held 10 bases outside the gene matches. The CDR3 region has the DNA TGTGCCACCAGCAGAGAATTCCTTGGGACAGGGCGGGAGACCCAGTACTTC. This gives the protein CATSREFLGTGRETQYF.

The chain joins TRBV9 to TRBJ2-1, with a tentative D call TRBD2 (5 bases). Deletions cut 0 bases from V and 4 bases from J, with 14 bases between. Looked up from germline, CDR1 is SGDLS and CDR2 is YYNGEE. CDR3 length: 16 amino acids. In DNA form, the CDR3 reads TGTGCCAGCAGCGTAGCTGACTACTCGGGATACAATGAGCAGTTCTTC. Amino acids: CASSVADYSGYNEQFF.

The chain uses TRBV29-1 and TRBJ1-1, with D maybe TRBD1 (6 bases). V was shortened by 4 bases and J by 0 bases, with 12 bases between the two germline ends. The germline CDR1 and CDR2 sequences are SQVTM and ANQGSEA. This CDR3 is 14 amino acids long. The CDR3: CSVAVRGLNTEAFF. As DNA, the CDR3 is TGCAGCGTTGCGGTCAGGGGTTTGAACACTGAAGCTTTCTTT.

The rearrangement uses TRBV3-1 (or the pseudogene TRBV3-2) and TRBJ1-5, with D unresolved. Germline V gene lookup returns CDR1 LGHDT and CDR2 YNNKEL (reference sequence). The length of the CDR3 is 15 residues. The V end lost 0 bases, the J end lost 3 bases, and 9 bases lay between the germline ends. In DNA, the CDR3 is TGTGCCAGCAGCCAAGATTCCCTGATCAATCAGCCCCAGCATTTT. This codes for CASSQDSLINQPQHF.

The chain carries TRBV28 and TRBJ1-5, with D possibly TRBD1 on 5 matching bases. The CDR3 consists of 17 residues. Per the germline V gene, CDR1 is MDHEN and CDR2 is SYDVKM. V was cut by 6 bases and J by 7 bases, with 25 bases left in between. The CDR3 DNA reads TGTGCCAGCAGCTTGGGAGGGAGGGGAAGATCTAACCAGCCCCAGCATTTT. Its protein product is CASSLGGRGRSNQPQHF.